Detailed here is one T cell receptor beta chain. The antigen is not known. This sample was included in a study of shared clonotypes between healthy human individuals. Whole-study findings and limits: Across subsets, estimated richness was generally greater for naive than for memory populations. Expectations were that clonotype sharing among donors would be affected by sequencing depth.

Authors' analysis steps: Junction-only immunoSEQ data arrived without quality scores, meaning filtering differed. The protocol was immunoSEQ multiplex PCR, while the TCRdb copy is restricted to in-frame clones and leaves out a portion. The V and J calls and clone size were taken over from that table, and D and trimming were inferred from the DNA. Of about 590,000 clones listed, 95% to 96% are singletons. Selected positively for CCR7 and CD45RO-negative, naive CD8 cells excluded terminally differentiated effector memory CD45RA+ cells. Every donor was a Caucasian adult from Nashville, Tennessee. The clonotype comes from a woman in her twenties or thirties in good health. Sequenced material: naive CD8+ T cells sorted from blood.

The CDR3 bases are TGTGCCAGCAGTGCAACGTCCGGGACTAGAGAAGAGACCCAGTACTTC. Translating gives CASSATSGTREETQYF. The J gene is TRBJ2-5, the V gene TRBV28; 8 positions agree with TRBD2. CDR3 length equals 16 residues. V lost 5 bases and J lost 3; bases outside the gene matches: 11. Germline-derived CDR1 and CDR2 are MDHEN and SYDVKM.